The T cell receptor beta chain described here comes from a study of early T cells in non-severe SARS-CoV-2 infection. From the 5' RACE reads, TCRdb called clonotypes with MiXCR, one entry per CDR3 protein. Of roughly 46,000 distinct CDR3 sequences in the sample, roughly 9.4% were seen once. The CDR3 contains 14 residues. V was pared by 0 bases and J by 7 bases, with 12 bases between. Germline CDR1 SGHKS, CDR2 YYEKEE (reference sequence). This sequence joins TRBV5-5 and TRBJ2-3; perhaps TRBD1 as D (5 bases). The TCR was taken from an adult who was a healthcare worker with PCR-confirmed SARS-CoV-2 infection or an uninfected control (not recorded which). The material sequenced was whole blood, taken at baseline. CDR3 nucleotide sequence: TGTGCCAGCAGCTTGGGGCTGGGGCGGAATACGCAGTATTTT. Translating gives CASSLGLGRNTQYF.